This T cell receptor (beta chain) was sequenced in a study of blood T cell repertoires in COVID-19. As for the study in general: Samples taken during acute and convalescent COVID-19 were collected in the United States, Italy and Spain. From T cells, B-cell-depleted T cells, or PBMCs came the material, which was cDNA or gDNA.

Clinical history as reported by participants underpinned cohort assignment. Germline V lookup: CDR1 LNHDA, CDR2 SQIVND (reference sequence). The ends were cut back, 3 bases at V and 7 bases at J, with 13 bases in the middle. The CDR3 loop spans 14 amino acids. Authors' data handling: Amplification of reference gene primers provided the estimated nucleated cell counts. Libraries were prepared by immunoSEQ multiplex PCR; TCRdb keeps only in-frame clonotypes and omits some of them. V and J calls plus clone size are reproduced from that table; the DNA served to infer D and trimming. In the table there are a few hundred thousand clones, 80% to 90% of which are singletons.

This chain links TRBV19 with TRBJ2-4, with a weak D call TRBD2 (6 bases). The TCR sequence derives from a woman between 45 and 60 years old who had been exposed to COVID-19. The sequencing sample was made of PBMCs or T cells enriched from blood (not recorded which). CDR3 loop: CASSISTGGNIQYF. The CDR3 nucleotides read TGTGCCAGTAGTATTTCGACTGGGGGGAACATTCAGTACTTC.